This T cell receptor (beta chain) was sequenced for a study of blood T cell repertoires in COVID-19 (TCRdb year 2020). About the full investigation: Collaborator samples came from the United States, Italy and Spain and covered acute and convalescent phases of COVID-19. Subjects who had been exposed to COVID-19, were actively infected with it, or had recovered from it provided the deeply sampled blood TCRbeta repertoires that made up the dataset. The samples were drawn from two sources: the first 160 participants of the ongoing ImmuneRACE study, and over 950 subjects contributed by 6 global collaborators. A freely available public database, intended as a resource for researchers studying the immune response to SARS-CoV-2, is where the repertoires were released. Where available, HLA class I and class II types were obtained from metadata supplied by the sample provider rather than from assay-based typing. Nearly every sample came with metadata listing a de-identified subject ID, COVID-19 status, age in years and sex. The prospective study material was composed of cDNA or gDNA derived from T cells, B-cell-depleted T cells, or PBMCs.

CDR1 and CDR2 were assigned from the germline V gene as KGHSH and LQKENI. V is trimmed back by 6 bases and J by 7 bases, and the junction contains 6 bases that no gene match accounts for. The CDR3 has 14 amino acids, counting the end cysteine and phenylalanine. Only the CDR3 portion is preserved as DNA: 42 bases, with reading frame beginning at the first base. To note about this clone: The antigen this receptor binds is unknown. No qualities accompany the bases; no much larger clone lies one base away.

Each collaborating institution followed its own protocols to collect whole blood in K2EDTA tubes. Collaborator samples were shipped for TCRbeta analysis as frozen whole blood, isolated PBMCs, or DNA extracted from either sample type. Paper-wide results and their limitations: The amount of clinical and demographic metadata varied by source and participant and was provided uncurated.

The immunoSEQ Assay, a bias-controlled multiplex PCR, was used to amplify TCRbeta CDR3 regions from genomic DNA. The source study handled its data this way. The number of nucleated cells in each sample was estimated by amplification of reference gene primers within the assay. To quantify the absolute abundance of each unique TCRbeta CDR3 rearrangement, sequence reads were collapsed and filtered. For each sample, productive Simpson clonality was calculated by taking the square root of Simpson's diversity index across productive rearrangements. Sourced from immuneACCESS, this table was stored by TCRdb with only in-frame sequences that have V and J called. A share of the clones is absent; for the studies checked, an unresolved V gene accounts for under half, and the remainder has no known explanation. V and J calls and clone size come straight from that table; D and trimming were deduced from the DNA. This sample gives about 61,000 clones in total; around 87% of them show up just once. The ten largest clones take up roughly 7% of the sample.

Input material: peripheral blood. The V and J genes are TRBV18 and TRBJ1-2, and TRBD1 matches 12 of the central bases. The sequence was collected from a man in his fifties or sixties with acute or convalescent COVID-19. The DNA sequence reads TGTGCCAGCTCGCCCGGGACAGGGGGCCCTGGCTACACCTTC. This yields the protein CASSPGTGGPGYTF.